Following are 25 T cell receptor beta chains from one sample sequenced in a study of T-cell memory formation after mild COVID-19. TCRdb re-derived calls from the 5' RACE reads in MiXCR, one entry per CDR3 protein. The table has approximately 250,000 distinct CDR3 sequences, around 17% seen once. Sequenced sample: PBMCs or a T cell subset sorted from them (not recorded which). The receptors originated from a man aged 18 to 30 who had mild COVID-19 (a few samples of this study predate the infection). Cell type and time point are not known.

Turning to this clonotype: A much larger clone lies a single base off, so this may be a read error. The J gene is TRBJ2-1, the V gene TRBV12-3 or TRBV12-4; D gene unclear. V dropped 2 bases and J dropped 8 bases, with 1 base sitting between them. The CDR3 spans 10 residues. The CDR3 DNA follows: TGTGCCAGCAGTTTACATGAGCAGTTCTTC. Protein sequence: CASSLHEQFF.

The chain combines TRBV6-2 or TRBV6-3 with TRBJ2-7; either TRBD1 or TRBD2 may fit D (6 bases each). Trimming cost V 5 bases and J 3 bases, with 20 bases left between them. This CDR3 region has 16 residues. The germline CDR1 and CDR2 sequences are MNHEY and SVGEGT. The CDR3 coding sequence is TGTGCCAGCAGTCCCTTACGGGGGCAAGGGGTCTACGAGCAGTACGTC. This gives the protein CASSPLRGQGVYEQYV.

This clonotype was recorded many times. The genes are TRBV20-1 and TRBJ2-3, with unresolved D. Deletions cut 3 bases from V and 0 bases from J, with 13 bases between. The CDR3 has 15 residues. Germline values: CDR1 DFQATT, CDR2 SNEGSKA (reference sequence). For the CDR3, the DNA is TGCAGTGCTAGGTCCGCGGTGACTAGCACAGATACGCAGTATTTT. Translated, it gives CSARSAVTSTDTQYF.

This clonotype has a handful of counts. This chain joins TRBV5-4 and TRBJ2-5; D possibly corresponds to TRBD1 (6 bases). The CDR3 is 15 amino acids. In germline, CDR1 is SGHNT, CDR2 YYREEE (reference sequence). V was trimmed by 0 bases and J by 5 bases, leaving 14 bases between them. The CDR3 protein is CASSLDWGPGETQYF. The CDR3 nucleotides are TGTGCCAGCAGCTTGGACTGGGGGCCGGGGGAGACCCAGTACTTC. The entire variable domain, with the rest obtained from reference TRBV5-4 and TRBJ2-5, is as follows: ETGVTQSPTHLIKTRGQQVTLRCSSQSGHNTVSWYQQALGQGPQFIFQYYREEENGRGNFPPRFSGLQFPNYSSELNVNALELDDSALYLCASSLDWGPGETQYFGPGTRLLVL.

This clonotype showed up just a few times. This rearrangement joins TRBV11-2 to TRBJ2-2, with TRBD1 identical over 8 bases. With V trimmed by 8 bases and J by 7 bases, 9 bases remained unmatched. CDR3 size: 14 residues. Germline lookup yields CDR1 SGHAT and CDR2 FQNNGV. CDR3 in DNA: TGTGCCAGCCTAAGGGACAGGACCAACGGGGAGCTGTTTTTT. This translates into CASLRDRTNGELFF.

This clonotype showed up just a few times. The chain links TRBV5-1 to TRBJ2-5; 8 bases are shared with TRBD2. J lost 3 bases, V lost 0 bases, and 10 bases had no gene match. This CDR3 is 17 amino acids long. In germline, CDR1 is SGHRS, CDR2 YFSETQ. CDR3 loop: CASSLARLGSGEETQYF. For the CDR3, the DNA is TGCGCCAGCAGCTTGGCCCGCCTGGGTAGCGGGGAAGAGACCCAGTACTTC.

Only a few counts were recorded for this clonotype. This chain connects TRBV5-1 to TRBJ2-3, with TRBD1 identical over 9 bases. This CDR3 has 15 amino acids. Germline V gene sequence: CDR1 SGHRS, CDR2 YFSETQ. The V segment lost 4 bases and the J segment 2 bases; nucleotides outside the gene matches: 5. This CDR3 is CASSQQGADTDTQYF. The CDR3 DNA is TGCGCCAGCAGCCAACAGGGGGCGGACACAGATACGCAGTATTTT.

The chain joins TRBV20-1 to TRBJ1-5, with D perhaps TRBD1 (5 bases). The CDR3 is 13 amino acids. Germline V CDR1 and CDR2: DFQATT, SNEGSKA (reference sequence). V was cut by 5 bases and J by 0 bases, with 8 bases left in between. DNA of the CDR3: TGCAGTGCTGGGACGGATAGCAATCAGCCCCAGCATTTT. This sequence encodes CSAGTDSNQPQHF.

This clonotype was observed a few times. The genes are TRBV2 and TRBJ2-2, with a tentative D call TRBD2 (6 bases). Between the trimmed V and J ends, which lost 6 bases and 5 bases, there was a span of 16 bases. This CDR3 is 15 amino acids long. Germline lookup yields CDR1 SNHLY and CDR2 FYNNEI. The CDR3 loop is CASRAWASGTGELFF. Written as DNA, the CDR3 is TGTGCCAGCAGGGCGTGGGCCAGCGGGACCGGGGAGCTGTTTTTT.

This rearrangement joins TRBV20-1 to TRBJ1-1, with D possibly TRBD1 on 6 matching bases. CDR1 is DFQATT and CDR2 is SNEGSKA in the germline V gene (reference sequence). CDR3 length equals 14 residues. The V end was cut by 1 base, the J end by 4 bases, with 13 bases between. CDR3 in amino acids: CSARVGGQSTEAFF. The CDR3 DNA reads as TGCAGTGCTAGAGTCGGGGGGCAAAGCACTGAAGCTTTCTTT.

The sample holds a few counts of this clonotype. This chain uses TRBV6-1 with TRBJ2-7; no clear D. Germline loops: CDR1 MNHNS, CDR2 SASEGT. This CDR3 has 11 residues. With 1 base removed from V and 6 bases from J, the gap between germline ends came to 4 bases. CDR3 DNA sequence: TGTGCCAGCAGTGAAGTTGGCGAGCAGTACGTC. Translated: CASSEVGEQYV.

A few counts support this clonotype. The chain joins TRBV29-1 to TRBJ2-5; 7 positions match TRBD2. V dropped 4 bases and J dropped 4; count of bases not matched to a gene: 12. Looked up from germline, CDR1 is SQVTM and CDR2 is ANQGSEA. The CDR3 has 15 residues. CDR3 amino acids: CSVAFWGGTGETQYF. For the CDR3, the DNA is TGCAGCGTTGCTTTTTGGGGAGGGACCGGAGAGACCCAGTACTTC.

The J gene is TRBJ2-1, the V gene TRBV6-2 or TRBV6-3; 15 bases agree with TRBD2. Germline assignment: CDR1 MNHEY and CDR2 SVGEGT. Losses at the gene ends were 11 bases for V and 0 bases for J; bases not matched to a gene: 17. The length of the CDR3 is 20 residues. CDR3 amino acids: CAANSIGGLAGGTSYNEQFF. The CDR3 DNA sequence: TGTGCCGCAAACTCTATTGGGGGACTAGCGGGGGGTACCTCCTACAATGAGCAGTTCTTC.

This chain links TRBV7-7 with TRBJ2-5; the D gene is possibly TRBD1 (6 bases). The CDR3 totals 14 residues. With 5 bases removed from V and 4 bases from J, the gap between germline ends came to 14 bases. Germline assignment: CDR1 SSHAT and CDR2 FNYEAQ (reference sequence). CDR3 DNA: TGTGCCAGCAGCATCCTCATGGGGGCAGAGACCCAGTACTTC. It translates to CASSILMGAETQYF. The whole variable domain, remainder taken from reference TRBV7-7 and TRBJ2-5, is GAGVSQSPRYKVTKRGQDVTLRCDPISSHATLYWYQQALGQGPEFLTYFNYEAQPDKSGLPSDRFSAERPEGSISTLTIQRTEQRDSAMYRCASSILMGAETQYFGPGTRLLVL.

This chain links TRBV7-6 with TRBJ2-5; D possibly corresponds to TRBD2 (5 bases). V lost 1 base, J lost 2 bases, and 26 bases lay in between. Looked up from germline, CDR1 is SGHVS and CDR2 is FNYEAQ. The CDR3 has 20 residues. This chain's CDR3 is CASSLGEEEVFVSGQETQYF. CDR3 nucleotides: TGTGCCAGCAGCTTAGGAGAGGAGGAGGTTTTCGTTTCAGGTCAAGAGACCCAGTACTTC.

The chain carries TRBV6-2 or TRBV6-3 and TRBJ1-1; D is uncertain. The CDR3 is made up of 15 amino acids. Deletions cut 0 bases from V and 1 base from J, with 9 bases between. Germline V gene sequence: CDR1 MNHEY, CDR2 SVGEGT. The CDR3 loop reads CASSYSQGWNTEAFF. The DNA for the CDR3 is TGTGCCAGCAGTTACTCGCAAGGCTGGAACACTGAAGCTTTCTTT.

The V call is TRBV10-3, the J call TRBJ1-1; the D is unclear. The CDR3 spans 11 residues. Trimming stripped 6 bases from V and 5 bases from J, with 7 bases between. CDR1 and CDR2 from the germline V gene are ENHRY and SYGVKD. Here the CDR3 DNA reads TGTGCCATCAGGGATCAGACTGAAGCTTTCTTT. Protein: CAIRDQTEAFF.

The CDR3 DNA reads TGCAGTGCTAGGGGGACCGGGACCGCGGGAAACATTCAGTACTTC. Protein product: CSARGTGTAGNIQYF. The chain uses TRBV20-1 and TRBJ2-4, with D perhaps assigned TRBD1 or TRBD2 (5 bases each). Germline V gene data show CDR1 as DFQATT and CDR2 as SNEGSKA (reference sequence). V shed 3 bases and J shed 6 bases, with 18 bases lying between them. The CDR3 loop spans 15 amino acids.

This clonotype has at least ten counts. V and J are TRBV7-9 and TRBJ2-3, with 12 bases aligning to TRBD1. V trimming: 4 bases; J trimming: 4 bases; junction bases outside the gene matches: 6. The CDR3 extends over 16 amino acids. CDR1 and CDR2 (germline): SEHNR, FQNEAQ (reference sequence). CDR3 DNA: TGTGCCAGCAGCTCCCGGGACAGGGGGCCGCCAGATACGCAGTATTTT. Translation: CASSSRDRGPPDTQYF. The full variable domain, with the rest looked up from reference TRBV7-9 and TRBJ2-3, is DTGVSQNPRHKITKRGQNVTFRCDPISEHNRLYWYRQTLGQGPEFLTYFQNEAQLEKSRLLSDRFSAERPKGSFSTLEIQRTEQGDSAMYLCASSSRDRGPPDTQYFGPGTRLTVL.

This clonotype came up many times. The chain carries TRBV5-1 and TRBJ1-6; D gene uncertain. Germline assignment: CDR1 SGHRS and CDR2 YFSETQ. This CDR3 spans 15 amino acids. V lost 1 base and J 9 bases, leaving 14 bases between the germline ends. The CDR3 sequence: CASSLNGPPSSPLHF. The CDR3 bases are TGCGCCAGCAGCTTGAATGGGCCACCCAGTTCACCCCTCCACTTT.

The chain has TRBV4-1 and TRBJ2-7; D is unclear. Trimming stripped 4 bases from V and 0 bases from J, with 10 bases between. The CDR3 extends over 14 amino acids. Germline V gene lookup returns CDR1 MGHRA and CDR2 YSYEKL. The CDR3: CASSLLQVSYEQYF. CDR3 sequence (DNA): TGCGCCAGCAGCCTTTTGCAGGTCTCCTACGAGCAGTACTTC.

This clonotype came up a few times. Here the CDR3 reads CASSYSLAGGHNEQFF. The CDR3 region has the DNA TGTGCCAGCAGTTACTCGCTAGCGGGGGGCCACAATGAGCAGTTCTTC. The V call is TRBV6-2 or TRBV6-3, the J call TRBJ2-1, with 11 bases lining up with TRBD2. Trimming removed 0 bases from V and 5 bases from J; junction bases left unmatched: 3. The CDR3 loop spans 16 amino acids. Germline values: CDR1 MNHEY, CDR2 SVGEGT.

This clonotype occurred a few times. The chain carries TRBV7-9 and TRBJ2-3; TRBD1 might be the D (6 bases). Germline V lookup: CDR1 SEHNR, CDR2 FQNEAQ (reference sequence). The CDR3 totals 17 residues. Between the trimmed V and J ends, which lost 4 bases and 2 bases, there was a span of 19 bases. The CDR3 loop is CASSSPGETGFTDTQYF. The DNA for the CDR3 is TGTGCCAGCAGCTCCCCAGGGGAAACAGGGTTCACAGATACGCAGTATTTT.

The rearrangement uses TRBV6-5 and TRBJ1-1, with D unresolved. Germline-derived CDR1 and CDR2 are MNHEY and SVGAGI. The CDR3 spans 12 residues. Trimming removed 6 bases at V and 4 bases at J, with 9 bases between. The DNA for the CDR3 is TGTGCCAGCAGCCCCTTTGGCACTGAAGCTTTCTTT. Amino acid sequence: CASSPFGTEAFF.

This clonotype has a count of ten or more. V and J are TRBV7-9 and TRBJ2-4, with D perhaps TRBD1 (6 bases). The CDR3 consists of 15 residues. V lost 5 bases and J 6 bases, leaving 17 bases between the germline ends. Germline lookup yields CDR1 SEHNR and CDR2 FQNEAQ (reference sequence). The CDR3: CASSPRQELGNIQYF. CDR3 DNA sequence: TGTGCCAGCAGCCCCCGACAGGAATTGGGAAACATTCAGTACTTC.